The 26 T cell receptor beta chains listed next were all sequenced from one sample in a study of blood T cell repertoires in COVID-19. Using immunoSEQ multiplex PCR, the repertoire was profiled, and TCRdb retains in-frame clones only, with some absent. The sample contains 200,000 or so clones, around 80% of which appear only once. The sample taken for sequencing was PBMCs or T cells enriched from blood (not recorded which). These receptors came from a woman aged 40 to 50 with acute COVID-19.

This clone was counted a few times. The V call is TRBV25-1, the J call TRBJ1-2, with 7 bases identical to TRBD1. Germline V gene lookup returns CDR1 MGHDK and CDR2 SYGVNS. The length of the CDR3 is 13 residues. V shed 9 bases, J shed 6 bases, and the junction held 10 bases outside the gene matches. CDR3 nucleotides: TGTGCCAGTAGAGGGGGCAGAAATCATGGCTACACCTTC. It encodes CASRGGRNHGYTF.

The chain couples TRBV19 to TRBJ1-4, with a weak D call TRBD1 (6 bases). This CDR3 contains 15 residues. CDR1 and CDR2 (germline): LNHDA, SQIVND (reference sequence). V was cut by 6 bases and J by 2 bases, with 13 bases left in between. In DNA form, the CDR3 reads TGTGCCAGTAGCACCACAGGGACCACTAATGAAAAACTGTTTTTT. Its translation is CASSTTGTTNEKLFF.

In this sample, this clone turned up a few times. V and J are TRBV7-8 and TRBJ1-1, with TRBD1 as a possible D gene (6 bases). Looked up from germline, CDR1 is SGHVS and CDR2 is FQNEAQ. The CDR3 covers 13 residues. Trimming left V 1 base short and J 6 bases short, with 9 bases between. The CDR3: CASSLGDTAEAFF. The CDR3 DNA reads as TGTGCCAGCAGCTTAGGGGACACGGCTGAAGCTTTCTTT.

The chain uses TRBV6-5 and TRBJ2-7, with 9 bases matching TRBD2. V trimming: 4 bases; J trimming: 1 base; junction bases outside the gene matches: 5. CDR1 is MNHEY, CDR2 SVGAGI, per germline. This CDR3 is 15 amino acids long. CDR3 sequence: CASSSAGGQSYEQYF. DNA for the CDR3: TGTGCCAGCAGTTCCGCGGGGGGGCAGTCCTACGAGCAGTACTTC.

CDR3 coding DNA: TGTGCCAGCAGTGCCCGACTAGCGGAAACGGGCACAGATACGCAGTATTTT. Translated: CASSARLAETGTDTQYF. V and J are TRBV6-1 and TRBJ2-3; 9 positions agree with TRBD2. CDR3 length: 17 amino acids. The ends lost 4 bases at V and 1 base at J; junction bases unmatched: 9. CDR1 MNHNS and CDR2 SASEGT come from the germline V gene.

The chain employs TRBV28 and TRBJ1-2, with a possible D match to TRBD1 (6 bases). Trimming removed 3 bases at V and 4 bases at J, with 9 bases between. The germline V gene has CDR1 MDHEN and CDR2 SYDVKM. CDR3 length equals 13 residues. The CDR3 reads CASSLADSYGYTF. The CDR3 DNA sequence: TGTGCCAGCAGTTTGGCGGACAGCTATGGCTACACCTTC.

The CDR3 sequence is CASSQDPGQGYEQYF. Written as DNA, the CDR3 is TGTGCCAGCAGCCAAGATCCAGGACAGGGCTACGAGCAGTACTTC. This chain links TRBV3-1 (or the pseudogene TRBV3-2) with TRBJ2-7; 8 positions agree with TRBD1. V was clipped by 0 bases and J by 3 bases; unmatched bases: 4. This CDR3 region has 15 residues. Germline V gives CDR1 LGHDT, CDR2 YNNKEL (reference sequence).

The chain couples TRBV6-5 to TRBJ1-6; TRBD1 aligns across 7 bases. Germline CDR1 reads MNHEY; CDR2 reads SVGAGI. V dropped 6 bases and J dropped 11; count of bases not matched to a gene: 4. This CDR3 comprises 12 residues. The CDR3 reads CASSFDRAPLHF. CDR3 coding DNA: TGTGCCAGCAGCTTCGACAGGGCACCCCTCCACTTT.

The CDR3 loop is CASSATGVNQPQHF. CDR3 coding DNA: TGTGCCAGCAGCGCGACGGGGGTCAATCAGCCCCAGCATTTT. V usage is TRBV6-5 and J usage is TRBJ1-5; D perhaps matches TRBD1 (5 bases). The CDR3 contains 14 residues. Germline V gene lookup returns CDR1 MNHEY and CDR2 SVGAGI. Trimming took 6 bases from V and 3 from J, leaving 12 bases between them.

CDR3 DNA sequence: TGTGCCAGTAGAAAGGGACTGGTTCAGTACTTC. Amino acid sequence: CASRKGLVQYF. The chain combines TRBV19 with TRBJ2-7; a weak D match, TRBD2 (6 bases). V was cut by 6 bases and J by 10 bases, with 13 bases left in between. Per germline, CDR1 LNHDA and CDR2 SQIVND (reference sequence). This CDR3 region has 11 residues.

The V call is TRBV11-2, the J call TRBJ1-2; D is unclear. Deletions cut 0 bases from V and 4 bases from J, with 18 bases between. CDR3 size: 17 residues. Germline V gene data show CDR1 as SGHAT and CDR2 as FQNNGV. The DNA of the CDR3 is TGTGCCAGCAGCTTAGAATTGAGGGTATCCATTAGCTATGGCTACACCTTC. Translating gives CASSLELRVSISYGYTF.

The rearrangement links TRBV20-1 to TRBJ1-2; D is undetermined. The V end was cut by 1 base, the J end by 6 bases, with 6 bases between. Germline assignment: CDR1 DFQATT and CDR2 SNEGSKA (reference sequence). This CDR3 spans 11 amino acids. The CDR3 sequence: CSARVSNGYTF. The CDR3 DNA reads as TGCAGTGCTAGAGTGTCTAATGGCTACACCTTC.

This clone was seen a few times. This chain links TRBV9 with TRBJ2-7; the match to TRBD1 covers 9 bases. The V and J ends lost 0 bases and 6 bases, in that order; junction bases with no gene match: 7. Germline loops: CDR1 SGDLS, CDR2 YYNGEE. The CDR3 covers 15 residues. CDR3 loop: CASSVEGTGLGEQYF. In DNA, the CDR3 is TGTGCCAGCAGCGTAGAGGGGACAGGGCTCGGCGAGCAGTACTTC.

The V gene is TRBV10-3, the J gene TRBJ2-1; D ambiguous. The CDR3 sequence is 15 residues long. Germline V CDR1 and CDR2: ENHRY, SYGVKD. With 4 bases removed from V and 3 bases from J, the gap between germline ends came to 13 bases. The DNA for the CDR3 is TGTGCCATCAGTGGTCGGAGCCTTTTCTACAATGAGCAGTTCTTC. It specifies CAISGRSLFYNEQFF.

CDR3 DNA sequence: TGTGCCAGCAGATACGACACGTCACGAGCAACTAATGAAAAACTGTTTTTT. It codes for CASRYDTSRATNEKLFF. The genes are TRBV28 and TRBJ1-4; no clear D. The CDR3 length is 17 residues. V gave up 6 bases and J gave up 0 bases, with 17 bases separating them. CDR1 MDHEN and CDR2 SYDVKM come from the germline V gene.

This clone has a handful of counts. V gene TRBV3-1 (or the pseudogene TRBV3-2) combines with J gene TRBJ1-2, with D perhaps TRBD1 (6 bases). Trimming took 4 bases from V and 1 from J, leaving 7 bases between them. The V gene's germline CDR1 is LGHDT and CDR2 YNNKEL (reference sequence). The CDR3 length is 13 residues. CDR3 protein: CASSPGDNYGYTF. Written as DNA, the CDR3 is TGTGCCAGCAGCCCAGGGGATAACTATGGCTACACCTTC.

CDR3 coding DNA: TGTGCCAGCAGCCAAGATTTGGCCCCCGGGGAGCTGTTTTTT. The encoded protein is CASSQDLAPGELFF. This chain uses TRBV14 with TRBJ2-2; D call uncertain. The CDR3 length is 14 residues. V dropped 0 bases and J dropped 6 bases, with 8 bases sitting between them. CDR1 and CDR2 from the germline V gene are SGHDN and FVKESK.

This chain links TRBV27 with TRBJ1-1; D might be TRBD1 (5 bases). Trimming removed 2 bases from V and 10 bases from J, with 14 bases in between. The CDR3 totals 13 residues. The germline CDR1 and CDR2 sequences are MNHEY and SMNVEV (reference sequence). The CDR3 loop reads CASSLQGWGGAFF. The CDR3 DNA sequence: TGTGCCAGCAGTTTACAGGGTTGGGGTGGAGCTTTCTTT.

The chain combines TRBV7-2 with TRBJ2-2; TRBD1 matches 7 bases. This CDR3 has 18 amino acids. Germline assignment: CDR1 SGHTA and CDR2 FQGNSA. The V and J ends lost 4 bases and 6 bases, in that order; junction bases with no gene match: 17. In nucleotides, the CDR3 is TGTGCCAGCAGCTCCCCCTGGACAGGCACCTTCGTCGCCGGGGAGCTGTTTTTT. This codes for CASSSPWTGTFVAGELFF. Supplemented by reference TRBV7-2 and TRBJ2-2, the full variable domain reads GAGVSQSPSNKVTEKGKDVELRCDPISGHTALYWYRQSLGQGLEFLIYFQGNSAPDKSGLPSDRFSAERTGGSVSTLTIQRTQQEDSAVYLCASSSPWTGTFVAGELFFGEGSRLTVL.

The chain links TRBV4-2 to TRBJ2-7, with D perhaps TRBD1 (7 bases). Trimming cost V 1 base and J 1 base, with 17 bases left between them. The CDR3 totals 17 residues. Germline V gene data show CDR1 as LGHNA and CDR2 as YNFKEQ. CDR3 sequence: CASSQGRRGPLSYEQYF. The DNA of the CDR3 is TGTGCCAGCAGCCAAGGGCGGAGGGGGCCCCTTTCCTACGAGCAGTACTTC.

The V and J genes are TRBV6-6 and TRBJ2-2; D might be TRBD1 (7 bases). In germline, CDR1 is MNHNY, CDR2 SVGAGI (reference sequence). The CDR3 is 15 amino acids. Trimming cost V 8 bases and J 0 bases, with 13 bases left between them. The CDR3 reads CASHQGGANTGELFF. The CDR3 DNA reads as TGTGCCAGCCACCAGGGGGGAGCGAACACCGGGGAGCTGTTTTTT.

The chain employs TRBV30 and TRBJ1-6; TRBD1 matches 8 bases. This CDR3 is built from 15 residues. V shed 8 bases, J shed 7 bases, and the junction held 13 bases outside the gene matches. CDR1 is GTSNPN, CDR2 SVGIG, per germline (reference sequence). The CDR3 loop is CAARAQGQVNSPLHF. Written as DNA, the CDR3 is TGTGCCGCTCGGGCCCAGGGACAGGTGAATTCACCCCTCCACTTT.

This clone showed up just once. The gene calls are TRBV19 and TRBJ1-2; TRBD1 might be the D (6 bases). This CDR3 has 13 amino acids. The germline CDR1 and CDR2 sequences are LNHDA and SQIVND (reference sequence). The ends were cut back, 8 bases at V and 4 bases at J, with 14 bases in the middle. This chain's CDR3 is CASHPGQSYGYTF. The CDR3 coding sequence is TGTGCCAGTCATCCGGGACAATCCTATGGCTACACCTTC.

This chain connects TRBV5-6 to TRBJ1-4; 9 nucleotides agree with TRBD1. This CDR3 spans 17 amino acids. The V segment lost 4 bases and the J segment 3 bases; nucleotides outside the gene matches: 10. Per germline, CDR1 SGHDT and CDR2 YYEEEE. CDR3 sequence (DNA): TGTGCCAGCAGCGAGGACAGGGGAACACGCTCTAATGAAAAACTGTTTTTT. Its protein product is CASSEDRGTRSNEKLFF.

This clone came up a few times. The chain couples TRBV27 to TRBJ2-2; TRBD2 matches at 7 bases. V shed 7 bases and J 6 bases; nucleotides not matched to a gene: 8. This CDR3 has 14 amino acids. Germline lookup yields CDR1 MNHEY and CDR2 SMNVEV (reference sequence). The DNA of the CDR3 is TGTGCCAGCACCTCTCACGGGGGGTCCGGGGAGCTGTTTTTT. This encodes CASTSHGGSGELFF.

The chain combines TRBV9 with TRBJ2-7, with D hard to call. V lost 4 bases and J lost 6, with 14 bases in between. The CDR3 length is 13 residues. Germline V gene lookup returns CDR1 SGDLS and CDR2 YYNGEE. The CDR3 DNA follows: TGTGCCAGCAGCCCAAGAGTAGCTCTCGAGCAGTACTTC. As protein: CASSPRVALEQYF.